Reported below is one T cell receptor (beta chain). As yet, its antigen is unknown. Only in-frame clones appear in the TCRdb table, and some are missing; sequencing was by immunoSEQ multiplex PCR. The sample has under 650,000 clones, 90% to 96% seen once; the top ten hold approximately 0.06%. The data were taken from a study of shared clonotypes between healthy human individuals. Study-level background: There were three CD4 naive, three CD4 memory, two CD8 naive and one CD8 memory plates per donor. Study-level points and caveats: With a handful of donors compared, about 5.2% of naive CD4 clonotypes were shared.

There are 15 residues in the CDR3. Between the trimmed V and J ends, which lost 6 bases and 11 bases, there was a span of 22 bases. The germline CDR1 and CDR2 sequences are MDHEN and SYDVKM. All donors were Caucasian adults living in Nashville, Tennessee. Sequencing was performed on naive CD4+ T cells sorted from blood. Subset: CD45RA+ positively selected. The TCR sequence derives from a woman aged 25 to 39 in good health. The chain has TRBV28 and TRBJ2-2; D might be TRBD1 (6 bases). The CDR3: CASRPPQGPPFELFF. The CDR3 region has the DNA TGTGCCAGCAGACCACCCCAGGGGCCCCCGTTTGAGCTGTTTTTT.